A selection of T cell receptor beta chains follows, all from one sample in a study of patients and donors after allogeneic stem cell transplantation. A single record per CDR3 protein comes from TCRdb applying MiXCR to the RT-PCR reads. The table records about 230,000 distinct CDR3 sequences, less than 15% of them present only once. The sequenced material came from blood, either unsorted or a sorted T cell fraction (not recorded which). The source of these receptors is a human donor who was either an allogeneic HSCT recipient or a stem cell or donor lymphocyte infusion donor (not recorded which). It is not recorded whose cells these are; they may come from a transplant donor. Each CDR3 is given with its conserved first and last residue. A D gene is named only where the DNA matches it firmly. Some rows have no size entry. The others give once, few or many, or a class for an expanded clone.

many	TRBV20-1	TRBJ2-5	TRBD1	CSARGDRGRRETQYF	TGCAGTGCTAGAGGGGACAGGGGGCGCAGAGAGACCCAGTACTTC
few	TRBV20-1	TRBJ2-3	TRBD2	CSARDGSSGRTDTQYF	TGCAGTGCTAGAGATGGGAGTAGCGGGAGGACAGATACGCAGTATTTT
few	TRBV2	TRBJ1-1	.	CASRSLGAMNTEAFF	TGTGCCAGCAGATCTCTTGGGGCGATGAACACTGAAGCTTTCTTT
.	TRBV3-1	TRBJ2-7	.	CASSSSGTIYEQYF	TGTGCCAGCAGCTCGTCCGGGACAATCTACGAGCAGTACTTC
many	TRBV10-3	TRBJ1-4	TRBD1	CAISDYRGYIEEKLFF	TGTGCCATCAGCGACTACAGGGGGTACATTGAGGAAAAACTGTTTTTT
.	TRBV15	TRBJ2-1	.	CATSKDRRNEQFF	TGTGCCACCAGCAAGGACAGACGAAATGAGCAGTTCTTC
.	TRBV11-1	TRBJ1-1	TRBD1	CASSPSGQGAPKNTEAFF	TGTGCCAGCAGCCCGTCGGGACAGGGGGCCCCCAAGAACACTGAAGCTTTCTTT
many	TRBV7-8	TRBJ1-2	.	CASSLDSGYGYTF	TGTGCCAGCAGCTTAGACAGCGGCTATGGCTACACCTTC
.	TRBV11-2	TRBJ2-7	.	CASSLGLKYEQYF	TGTGCCAGCAGCTTAGGCTTAAAATACGAGCAGTACTTC
once	TRBV20-1	TRBJ2-1	TRBD2	CSFLPGLANNEQFF	TGCAGTTTCCTACCGGGACTAGCGAACAATGAGCAGTTCTTC
.	TRBV20-1	TRBJ2-7	TRBD2	CSARAFAAGGPGEQYF	TGCAGTGCTAGAGCTTTCGCGGCGGGAGGGCCAGGGGAGCAGTACTTC
many	TRBV5-1	TRBJ2-1	TRBD1	CASSHHRDRDNEQFF	TGCGCCAGCAGCCACCACCGGGACAGGGACAATGAGCAGTTCTTC
.	TRBV7-7	TRBJ2-2	TRBD2	CASRSGLAGPGELFF	TGTGCCAGCAGATCCGGACTAGCGGGACCCGGGGAGCTGTTTTTT
many	TRBV10-3	TRBJ2-7	.	CAASEGGDQYF	TGTGCCGCCTCAGAGGGGGGCGATCAGTACTTC
.	TRBV20-1	TRBJ1-5	.	CSAREGGGPNQPQHF	TGCAGTGCTAGAGAGGGAGGAGGGCCAAATCAGCCCCAGCATTTT
few	TRBV20-1	TRBJ1-2	.	CSARDLRERNYGYTF	TGCAGTGCTAGAGATCTTAGGGAGAGGAACTATGGCTACACCTTC
few	TRBV11-1	TRBJ2-2	.	CASSLGLFLNSTGELFF	TGTGCCAGCAGCTTAGGATTGTTTTTGAATTCCACCGGGGAGCTGTTTTTT
.	TRBV15	TRBJ1-5	.	CATSTSAIKPQHF	TGTGCCACCAGCACTTCGGCTATCAAGCCCCAGCATTTT
few	TRBV19	TRBJ1-1	.	CASSIRGGRRSGAFF	TGTGCCAGTAGTATTCGCGGGGGGCGCAGATCCGGAGCTTTCTTT
few	TRBV5-1	TRBJ2-1	TRBD2	CASSQGTSGSSEQFF	TGCGCCAGCAGCCAGGGGACTAGCGGGAGTTCTGAGCAGTTCTTC
many	TRBV11-1	TRBJ2-2	TRBD2	CASSLPGGNGELFF	TGTGCCAGCAGCTTACCGGGGGGGAACGGGGAGCTGTTTTTT
.	TRBV19	TRBJ2-3	TRBD2	CASSSRTSGATDTQYF	TGTGCCAGTAGTTCCAGGACTAGCGGGGCCACAGATACGCAGTATTTT
few	TRBV6-1	TRBJ2-7	TRBD1	CASSGGTAFYEQYF	TGTGCCAGCAGTGGGGGGACAGCTTTCTACGAGCAGTACTTC
many	TRBV7-3	TRBJ2-2	.	CASSLNGAANTGELFF	TGTGCCAGCAGCTTAAATGGGGCCGCGAACACCGGGGAGCTGTTTTTT
many	TRBV11-3	TRBJ2-1	.	CASSQTSLQGALNEQFF	TGTGCCAGCAGCCAAACGTCACTTCAGGGAGCCTTAAATGAGCAGTTCTTC
.	TRBV5-4	TRBJ1-2	.	CASSLRSLNYGYTF	TGTGCCAGCAGCTTGAGGAGCCTCAACTATGGCTACACCTTC
many	TRBV6-1	TRBJ2-1	TRBD2	CASSTSGMVNEQFF	TGTGCCAGCAGTACTAGCGGGATGGTAAATGAGCAGTTCTTC
few	TRBV4-2	TRBJ2-5	.	CASSQRTTGLLETQYF	TGTGCCAGCAGCCAAAGAACAACGGGGCTTCTGGAGACCCAGTACTTC
.	TRBV2	TRBJ2-1	.	CASSRRIADNEQFF	TGTGCCAGCTCCCGACGGATAGCGGACAATGAGCAGTTCTTC
few	TRBV20-1	TRBJ2-3	.	CSARDPHSGGTQYF	TGCAGTGCTAGAGATCCCCATAGCGGTGGTACGCAGTATTTT
many	TRBV10-3	TRBJ2-3	.	CAISESGLAARADTQYF	TGTGCCATCAGTGAGTCGGGGTTAGCGGCGAGGGCAGATACGCAGTATTTT
.	TRBV9	TRBJ2-3	TRBD2	CASSVLDVTSGGDTQYF	TGTGCCAGCAGCGTACTGGACGTGACTAGCGGTGGAGATACGCAGTATTTT
many	TRBV18	TRBJ1-1	.	CASSPVGANTEAFF	TGTGCCAGCTCACCGGTGGGGGCGAACACTGAAGCTTTCTTT
many	TRBV5-5	TRBJ2-7	.	CASSLALAAEQYF	TGTGCCAGCAGCTTGGCCTTAGCGGCCGAGCAGTACTTC
few	TRBV12-3/TRBV12-4	TRBJ2-1	TRBD2	CASSSSGAYNEQFF	TGTGCCAGCAGCTCTAGCGGGGCCTACAATGAGCAGTTCTTC
.	TRBV29-1	TRBJ2-1	.	CSVQGFNEQFF	TGCAGCGTGCAGGGTTTTAATGAGCAGTTCTTC
many	TRBV12-5	TRBJ1-5	.	CASLEGTTQNQPQHF	TGTGCTAGCCTCGAGGGGACAACACAAAATCAGCCCCAGCATTTT
once	TRBV7-9	TRBJ2-7	TRBD2	CASSLADSGSYEQYF	TGTGCCAGCAGCTTAGCGGATAGCGGGTCCTACGAGCAGTACTTC
few	TRBV7-9	TRBJ2-2	.	CASSLAEFRATGELFF	TGTGCCAGCAGCTTAGCGGAGTTTAGGGCCACCGGGGAGCTGTTTTTT
.	TRBV2	TRBJ2-2	.	CATSRSGNTGELFF	TGTGCCACCTCCCGTTCGGGGAACACCGGGGAGCTGTTTTTT
.	TRBV19	TRBJ1-1	.	CASSYEGRMNTEAFF	TGTGCCAGTTCTTACGAGGGACGGATGAACACTGAAGCTTTCTTT
many	TRBV6-2/TRBV6-3	TRBJ1-4	TRBD1	CASSYQRPTGAEKLFF	TGTGCCAGCAGTTACCAACGACCGACAGGGGCTGAAAAACTGTTTTTT
many	TRBV14	TRBJ2-3	.	CASSQDKSGHTDTQYF	TGTGCCAGCAGCCAAGATAAATCGGGGCACACAGATACGCAGTATTTT
.	TRBV6-1	TRBJ2-3	TRBD2	CASSVGLAGDTQYF	TGTGCCAGCAGTGTAGGACTAGCTGGCGATACGCAGTATTTT
few	TRBV5-1	TRBJ2-5	.	CASSWGGQEETQYF	TGCGCCAGCAGCTGGGGGGGCCAGGAAGAGACCCAGTACTTC
few	TRBV12-3/TRBV12-4	TRBJ2-1	.	CASSLYFGGETYNEQFF	TGTGCCAGCAGTTTATATTTCGGCGGGGAGACCTACAATGAGCAGTTCTTC
.	TRBV20-1	TRBJ2-5	TRBD1	CSANSGQQETQYF	TGCAGTGCTAACTCGGGACAGCAAGAGACCCAGTACTTC
.	TRBV20-1	TRBJ1-4	TRBD1	CSARPLADRGGEKLFF	TGCAGTGCCAGACCCCTCGCAGACAGGGGTGGTGAAAAACTGTTTTTT